The rows below give T cell receptor beta chains drawn from one sample of a study of regulatory T cells in long-lasting Graves disease. TCRdb called the multiplex PCR reads again in MiXCR, with one record for every CDR3 protein. Of fewer than 600,000 distinct CDR3 sequences in the sample, less than 25% were seen once. The starting material was peripheral blood mononuclear cells (PBMCs), obtained when the disease was refractory, from a patient treated with antithyroid drugs. These receptors were taken from a female donor with Graves disease. Both conserved end residues are part of each CDR3.

CDR3 length | J gene | V gene | CDR3 protein
15 | TRBJ2-2 | TRBV6-1 | CASSLNQGTHGELFF
14 | TRBJ1-1 | TRBV30 | CAWHTGDMNTEAFF
19 | TRBJ1-5 | TRBV30 | CAWSVNRFAAGRRWQPQHF
13 | TRBJ2-5 | TRBV7-2 | CASSFVHQETQYF
12 | TRBJ2-7 | TRBV7-2 | CASSNRGQEQYF
15 | . | TRBV10-3 | CAISESTSRGGTQYF
14 | TRBJ2-5 | TRBV18 | CASSPRQLGETQYF
13 | TRBJ1-2 | TRBV7-9 | CASSPTSFYGYTF
14 | TRBJ1-2 | TRBV19 | CASSPPGRVSGYTF
13 | TRBJ2-7 | TRBV20-1 | CSASLADPYEQYF
16 | TRBJ2-5 | TRBV15 | CATRRGQTIYQETQYF
14 | TRBJ1-1 | TRBV15 | CATSRTFPNTEAFF
13 | TRBJ1-4 | TRBV6-1 | CASTKGQGTKLFF
14 | TRBJ2-7 | TRBV5-6 | CASSLGQVVYEQYF
14 | TRBJ1-1 | TRBV19 | CATDTGTPNTEAFF
13 | TRBJ2-5 | TRBV2 | CASRRDSQETQYF
15 | TRBJ1-2 | TRBV10-3 | CAISESHDGLYGYTF